These 9 T cell receptor beta chains share one sample of origin, sequenced in a study of blood T cell repertoires in COVID-19. Clones were read by immunoSEQ multiplex PCR, and TCRdb kept only the in-frame ones, dropping some. This sample has 270,000 or so clones, with around 89% found just once. The sample taken for sequencing was peripheral blood. These receptors were taken from an older woman with COVID-19, enrolled during active disease.

V is TRBV7-7 and J is TRBJ2-2, with TRBD2 matching 13 bases. Germline V gives CDR1 SSHAT, CDR2 FNYEAQ (reference sequence). The trim removed 5 bases at V and 7 bases at J, leaving 4 bases unmatched. The CDR3 is made up of 15 amino acids. The CDR3 coding sequence is TGTGCCAGCAGCCCCGGACTAGCGGGGGACGGGGAGCTGTTTTTT. Its protein product is CASSPGLAGDGELFF.

V gene TRBV24-1 combines with J gene TRBJ2-1; D possibly corresponds to TRBD2 (6 bases). V was pared by 4 bases and J by 5 bases, with 11 bases between. The V gene's germline CDR1 is KGHDR and CDR2 SFDVKD. This CDR3 region has 14 residues. CDR3 DNA sequence: TGTGCCACCAGTGACACCCGCGGGAACAATGAGCAGTTCTTC. It yields the protein CATSDTRGNNEQFF.

This clone occurred once. This chain uses TRBV19 with TRBJ1-1; unclear D gene. CDR1 and CDR2 (germline): LNHDA, SQIVND (reference sequence). V dropped 2 bases and J dropped 0 bases, with 13 bases sitting between them. This CDR3 is 16 amino acids long. CDR3 region: CASSISGSHMNTEAFF. CDR3 coding DNA: TGTGCCAGTAGTATAAGCGGGAGCCACATGAACACTGAAGCTTTCTTT.

The chain links TRBV4-2 to TRBJ2-1; 7 bases map to TRBD2. J gave up 2 bases and V 0 bases, and 4 bases lay outside the gene matches. CDR1 is LGHNA and CDR2 is YNFKEQ in the germline V gene. There are 16 residues in the CDR3. CDR3 protein: CASSQEGGTPYNEQFF. The CDR3 coding sequence is TGTGCCAGCAGCCAAGAGGGAGGGACCCCCTACAATGAGCAGTTCTTC.

This clone was picked up a small number of times. V gene TRBV7-3 combines with J gene TRBJ1-1, with D possibly being TRBD1 (6 bases). The CDR3 contains 14 residues. The V gene's germline CDR1 is SGHTA and CDR2 FQGTGA. Trimming removed 4 bases from V and 1 base from J, with 10 bases in between. CDR3 in amino acids: CASSSGVTNTEAFF. The CDR3 DNA reads TGTGCCAGCAGCTCAGGGGTGACGAACACTGAAGCTTTCTTT.

This clone appeared a few times. The chain recombines TRBV27 with TRBJ1-4; the match to TRBD1 covers 12 bases. The CDR3 has 18 residues. CDR1 and CDR2 from the germline V gene are MNHEY and SMNVEV (reference sequence). The junction had 10 bases not matched to a gene; V was cut back by 4 bases and J by 4 bases. The CDR3 reads CASSSTGTGGDDNEKLFF. CDR3 coding DNA: TGTGCCAGCAGTTCCACCGGGACAGGGGGCGATGATAATGAAAAACTGTTTTTT.

The genes are TRBV7-3 and TRBJ2-4; TRBD2 matches at 7 bases. CDR1 is SGHTA, CDR2 FQGTGA, per germline. The CDR3 has 15 amino acids. Trimming removed 5 bases from V and 2 bases from J; junction bases left unmatched: 6. The CDR3 DNA sequence: TGTGCCAGCAGCCCTCAGGGAGGGACCAAAAACATTCAGTACTTC. It translates to CASSPQGGTKNIQYF.

This clone was seen once. CDR3 DNA: TGTGCCAGCAGCTTGGGAGCACAGGGGCTTGCTGGAAACACCATATATTTT. It encodes CASSLGAQGLAGNTIYF. V gene TRBV5-4 combines with J gene TRBJ1-3; the match to TRBD1 covers 7 bases. With V trimmed by 0 bases and J by 2 bases, 8 bases remained unmatched. The CDR3 is made up of 17 amino acids. Looked up from germline, CDR1 is SGHNT and CDR2 is YYREEE (reference sequence).

The V gene is TRBV4-2, the J gene TRBJ2-2, with D possibly TRBD2 on 6 matching bases. V gave up 2 bases and J gave up 6 bases, with 31 bases separating them. The CDR3 has 21 residues. Germline CDR1 reads LGHNA; CDR2 reads YNFKEQ. DNA of the CDR3: TGTGCCAGCAGCCAAACCCCTTGGGATGCATGGGGGGAAGGTTCGGCCGGGGAGCTGTTTTTT. Residues: CASSQTPWDAWGEGSAGELFF.